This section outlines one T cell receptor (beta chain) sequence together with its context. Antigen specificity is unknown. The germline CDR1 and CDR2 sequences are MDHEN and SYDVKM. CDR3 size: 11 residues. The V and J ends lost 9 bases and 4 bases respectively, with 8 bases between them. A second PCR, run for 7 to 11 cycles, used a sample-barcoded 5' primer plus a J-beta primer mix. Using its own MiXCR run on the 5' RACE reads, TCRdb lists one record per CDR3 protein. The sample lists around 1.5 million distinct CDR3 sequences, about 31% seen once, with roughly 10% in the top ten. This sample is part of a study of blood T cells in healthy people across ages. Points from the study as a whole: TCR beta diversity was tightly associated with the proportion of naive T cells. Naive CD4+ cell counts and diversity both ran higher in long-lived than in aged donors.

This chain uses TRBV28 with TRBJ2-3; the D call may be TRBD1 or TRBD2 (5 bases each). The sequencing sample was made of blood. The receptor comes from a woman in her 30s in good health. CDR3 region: CARRGADTQYF. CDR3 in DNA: TGTGCCAGGAGGGGCGCAGATACGCAGTATTTT. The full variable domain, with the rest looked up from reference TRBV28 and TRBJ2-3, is DVKVTQSSRYLVKRTGEKVFLECVQDMDHENMFWYRQDPGLGLRLIYFSYDVKMKEKGDIPEGYSVSREKKERFSLILESASTNQTSMYLCARRGADTQYFGPGTRLTVL.